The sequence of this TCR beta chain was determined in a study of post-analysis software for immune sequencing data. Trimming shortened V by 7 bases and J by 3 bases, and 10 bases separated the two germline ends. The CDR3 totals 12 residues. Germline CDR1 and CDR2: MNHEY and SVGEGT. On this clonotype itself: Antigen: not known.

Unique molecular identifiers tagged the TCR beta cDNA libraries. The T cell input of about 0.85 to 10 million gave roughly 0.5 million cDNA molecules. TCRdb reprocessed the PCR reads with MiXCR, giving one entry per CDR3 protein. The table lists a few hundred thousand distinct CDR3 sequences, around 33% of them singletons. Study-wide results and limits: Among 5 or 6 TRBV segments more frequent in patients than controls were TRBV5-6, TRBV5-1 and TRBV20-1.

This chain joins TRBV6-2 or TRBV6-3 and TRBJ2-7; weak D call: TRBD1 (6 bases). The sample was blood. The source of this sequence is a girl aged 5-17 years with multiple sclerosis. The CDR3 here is CASKTQGYEQYF. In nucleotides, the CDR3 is TGTGCCAGCAAGACACAGGGCTACGAGCAGTACTTC.